These 7 T cell receptor beta chains came from one sample sequenced in a study of spatial heterogeneity in lung cancer. General observations from the study: In tumors, expanded intratumoral alpha and beta TCR counts tracked mutation counts.

Noted time point: sample taken at primary tumor resection. Antigens of these TCRs are unknown. MiXCR was run by TCRdb on the 5' RACE reads, yielding one entry per CDR3 protein. The sample lists about 100,000 distinct CDR3 sequences, approximately 4.4% occurring once. Sample: lung tumor tissue, taken at surgery. These receptors were taken from a male donor with early-stage non-small cell lung cancer.

Ten or more counts support this clonotype. The CDR3 DNA follows: TGTGCCAGCAGTTCTAGCGGGAGGGAAGATACGCAGTATTTT. It is translated as CASSSSGREDTQYF. The J gene is TRBJ2-3, the V gene TRBV27; 12 bases fit TRBD2. Germline values: CDR1 MNHEY, CDR2 SMNVEV (reference sequence). V was clipped by 4 bases and J by 5 bases; unmatched bases: 1. This CDR3 spans 14 amino acids.

The CDR3: CASSRVTDTQYF. In DNA, the CDR3 is TGTGCCAGCTCACGAGTCACAGATACGCAGTATTTT. The chain carries TRBV18 and TRBJ2-3; D gene unclear. V lost 4 bases, J lost 2 bases, and 4 bases lay in between. The CDR3 is 12 residues long. Germline V CDR1 and CDR2: KGHSH, LQKENI.

This clonotype was counted ten times or more. This chain connects TRBV20-1 to TRBJ2-1, with D unclear. This CDR3 contains 12 residues. Germline V gene data show CDR1 as DFQATT and CDR2 as SNEGSKA (reference sequence). V lost 4 bases and J lost 8, with 12 bases in between. The CDR3 protein is CSATRKRHEQFF. For the CDR3, the DNA is TGCAGTGCTACCCGAAAACGGCATGAGCAGTTCTTC.

This clonotype was seen many times. The gene calls are TRBV28 and TRBJ2-4; D perhaps matches TRBD2 (6 bases). The CDR3 length is 15 residues. Trimming shortened V by 2 bases and J by 8 bases, and 16 bases separated the two germline ends. CDR1 MDHEN and CDR2 SYDVKM come from the germline V gene. CDR3: CASSLNWGEGDIQYF. In DNA form, the CDR3 reads TGTGCCAGCAGTTTAAATTGGGGGGAAGGAGACATTCAGTACTTC.

This clonotype was recorded at least ten times. This chain links TRBV2 with TRBJ2-4; the match to TRBD1 covers 8 bases. Germline V lookup: CDR1 SNHLY, CDR2 FYNNEI. With V trimmed by 3 bases and J by 9 bases, 10 bases remained unmatched. CDR3 length equals 15 residues. DNA of the CDR3: TGTGCCAGCAGTGATCGACAGGGGTCTGCAAGCATTCAGTACTTC. Protein sequence: CASSDRQGSASIQYF.

This clonotype was seen at least ten times. The chain is built from TRBV12-3 or TRBV12-4 and TRBJ2-5, with D perhaps TRBD1 (6 bases). V was pared by 5 bases and J by 5 bases, with 9 bases between. The CDR3 is 12 residues long. The CDR3 nucleotides are TGTGCCAGCAGTATAACAGGGGAGACCCAGTACTTC. Protein product: CASSITGETQYF.

This clonotype showed up many times. This chain links TRBV5-1 with TRBJ1-3; D unresolved. This CDR3 is 14 amino acids long. CDR1 and CDR2 (germline): SGHRS, YFSETQ. Between the trimmed V and J ends, which lost 6 bases and 0 bases, there was a span of 10 bases. CDR3 sequence: CASKSEISGNTIYF. DNA for the CDR3: TGCGCCAGCAAATCGGAGATCTCTGGAAACACCATATATTTT.